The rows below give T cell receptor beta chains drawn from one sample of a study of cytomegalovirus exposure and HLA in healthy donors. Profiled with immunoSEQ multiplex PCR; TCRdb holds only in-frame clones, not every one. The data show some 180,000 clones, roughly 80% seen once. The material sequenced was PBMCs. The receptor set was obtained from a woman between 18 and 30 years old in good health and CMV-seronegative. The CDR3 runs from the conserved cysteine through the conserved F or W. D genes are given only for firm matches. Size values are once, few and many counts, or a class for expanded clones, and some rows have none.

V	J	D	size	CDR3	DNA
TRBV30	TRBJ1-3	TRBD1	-	CAWGQGTNGNTIYF	TGTGCCTGGGGACAGGGGACTAATGGAAACACCATATATTTT
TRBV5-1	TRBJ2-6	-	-	CASSFRDNSGANVLTF	TGCGCCAGCAGCTTCCGGGACAACTCTGGGGCCAACGTCCTGACTTTC
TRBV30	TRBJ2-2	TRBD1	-	CAWSGRGITGELFF	TGTGCCTGGAGTGGCAGGGGGATCACCGGGGAGCTGTTTTTT
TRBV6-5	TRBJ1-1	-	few	CASSYSRQGNTEAFF	TGTGCCAGCAGTTACTCCAGGCAGGGCAACACTGAAGCTTTCTTT
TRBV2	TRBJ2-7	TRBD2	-	CASRASSGRSDEQYF	TGTGCCAGCAGGGCATCTAGCGGGAGAAGCGACGAGCAGTACTTC
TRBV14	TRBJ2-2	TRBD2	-	CASSQVSGRFGELFF	TGTGCCAGCAGCCAAGTTAGCGGGAGGTTCGGGGAGCTGTTTTTT
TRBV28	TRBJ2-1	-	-	CASSFVYEQFF	TGTGCCAGCAGTTTCGTCTATGAGCAGTTCTTC
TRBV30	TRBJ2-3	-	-	CAWSPLERDSDTQYF	TGTGCCTGGAGTCCGCTAGAGCGTGACTCAGATACGCAGTATTTT
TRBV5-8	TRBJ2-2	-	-	CASSRDNQPSGELFF	TGTGCCAGCAGCCGGGACAACCAGCCCTCCGGGGAGCTGTTTTTT
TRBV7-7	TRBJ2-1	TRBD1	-	CASSPTGGGYNEQFF	TGTGCTAGCAGCCCGACAGGGGGCGGTTACAATGAGCAGTTCTTC
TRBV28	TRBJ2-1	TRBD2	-	CASSLPGGPRNEQFF	TGTGCCAGCAGTTTACCGGGAGGGCCGAGGAATGAGCAGTTCTTC
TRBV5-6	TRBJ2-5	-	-	CASSFQDEQETQYF	TGTGCCAGCAGCTTTCAGGATGAACAAGAGACCCAGTACTTC
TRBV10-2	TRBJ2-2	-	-	CASLRAGELFF	TGCGCCAGCCTACGTGCCGGGGAGCTGTTTTTT
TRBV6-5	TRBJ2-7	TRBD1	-	CASSDPGTDYEQYF	TGTGCCAGCAGTGATCCCGGGACAGACTACGAGCAGTACTTC
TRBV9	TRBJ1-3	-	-	CASSVDGLSGNTIYF	TGTGCCAGCAGCGTAGATGGCCTCTCTGGAAACACCATATATTTT
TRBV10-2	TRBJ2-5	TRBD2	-	CASSDSERELVETQYF	TGCGCCAGCAGTGACTCCGAGCGGGAGCTGGTAGAGACCCAGTACTTC
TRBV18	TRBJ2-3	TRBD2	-	CASSQDQTSGRSTDTQYF	TGTGCCAGCTCACAGGACCAAACTAGCGGGAGAAGCACAGATACGCAGTATTTT
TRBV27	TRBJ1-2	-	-	CASSLGQGYGYTF	TGTGCCAGCAGTTTGGGTCAGGGGTACGGCTACACCTTC
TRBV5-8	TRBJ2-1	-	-	CASSLDLGSYVVNEQFF	TGTGCCAGCAGCTTGGATCTGGGTAGCTATGTAGTTAATGAGCAGTTCTTC
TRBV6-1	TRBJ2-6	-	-	CASTPGVLEANVLTF	TGTGCCAGCACACCCGGCGTCCTAGAGGCCAACGTCCTGACTTTC
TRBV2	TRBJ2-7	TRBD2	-	CASSAAGGLTYEQYF	TGTGCCAGCAGCGCAGCGGGAGGGCTGACCTACGAGCAGTACTTC
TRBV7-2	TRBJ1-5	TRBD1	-	CASSWAGTGSNQPQHF	TGTGCCAGCAGCTGGGCCGGGACAGGGTCCAATCAGCCCCAGCATTTT
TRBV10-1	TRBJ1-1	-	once	CASPGTEAFF	TGCGCCAGCCCAGGCACTGAAGCTTTCTTT
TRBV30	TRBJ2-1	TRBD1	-	CAWSVSGGPYNEQFF	TGTGCCTGGAGTGTTTCAGGGGGCCCCTACAATGAGCAGTTCTTC
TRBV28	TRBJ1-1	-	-	CASKGGGARNTEAFF	TGTGCCAGCAAGGGGGGGGGAGCGAGGAACACTGAAGCTTTCTTT
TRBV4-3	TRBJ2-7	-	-	CASSQDVTNRGYEQYF	TGCGCCAGCAGCCAAGACGTCACTAACCGAGGCTACGAGCAGTACTTC
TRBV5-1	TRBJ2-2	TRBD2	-	CASSSITSGTGELFF	TGCGCCAGCAGCAGTATAACTAGCGGGACCGGGGAGCTGTTTTTT
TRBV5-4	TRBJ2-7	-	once	CASSPMTGSYEQYF	TGTGCCAGCAGCCCCATGACAGGTTCCTACGAGCAGTACTTC
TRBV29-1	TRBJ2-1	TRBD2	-	CSVEGGTSGYNEQFF	TGCAGCGTTGAAGGCGGGACTAGCGGCTACAATGAGCAGTTCTTC
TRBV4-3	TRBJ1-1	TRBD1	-	CASSQYRDRVIEAFF	TGCGCCAGCAGCCAGTACCGGGACAGGGTAATTGAAGCTTTCTTT
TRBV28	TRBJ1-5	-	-	CASLASGSNQPQHF	TGTGCCAGCCTGGCCTCGGGTAGCAATCAGCCCCAGCATTTT
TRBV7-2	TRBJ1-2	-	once	CASSFQTVPYGYTF	TGTGCCAGCAGCTTCCAGACAGTTCCCTATGGCTACACCTTC
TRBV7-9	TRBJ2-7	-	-	CASSPRYEQYF	TGTGCCAGCAGCCCCAGATACGAGCAGTACTTC
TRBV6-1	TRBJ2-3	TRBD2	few	CASSDTSGSGADTQYF	TGTGCCAGCAGTGATACTAGCGGGAGCGGCGCAGATACGCAGTATTTT
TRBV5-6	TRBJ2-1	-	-	CASSWTGNEQFF	TGTGCCAGCAGCTGGACTGGAAATGAGCAGTTCTTC
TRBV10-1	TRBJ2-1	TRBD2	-	CASSESRLAGERYNEQFF	TGCGCCAGCAGTGAGTCTCGACTAGCGGGAGAGAGATACAATGAGCAGTTCTTC
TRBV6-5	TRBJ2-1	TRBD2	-	CASSIAGSNNEQFF	TGTGCCAGCAGTATAGCGGGAAGCAACAATGAGCAGTTCTTC